This TCR beta chain was sequenced for a study of shared clonotypes between healthy human individuals. Notes on the study in general: As a rule, naive subsets had a larger estimated richness than memory subsets.

This table comes from immunoSEQ multiplex PCR, and its TCRdb copy is limited to in-frame clones, with some not included. Here the sample spans millions of clones, approximately 92% being singletons. Turning to this clone: Its antigen is unidentified.

The CDR3 sequence is 14 residues long. V was shortened by 8 bases and J by 1 base, with 14 bases between the two germline ends. CDR1 and CDR2 (germline): ENHRY, SYGVKD. The chain has TRBV10-3 and TRBJ1-2; no clear D. The sample consisted of naive CD4+ T cells sorted from blood. Documented subset: CD45RA+ positively selected. The sequence derives from a man younger than 30 in good health. This CDR3 is CAISLTADNYGYTF. The CDR3 bases are TGTGCCATCTCCTTGACGGCTGATAACTATGGCTACACCTTC.